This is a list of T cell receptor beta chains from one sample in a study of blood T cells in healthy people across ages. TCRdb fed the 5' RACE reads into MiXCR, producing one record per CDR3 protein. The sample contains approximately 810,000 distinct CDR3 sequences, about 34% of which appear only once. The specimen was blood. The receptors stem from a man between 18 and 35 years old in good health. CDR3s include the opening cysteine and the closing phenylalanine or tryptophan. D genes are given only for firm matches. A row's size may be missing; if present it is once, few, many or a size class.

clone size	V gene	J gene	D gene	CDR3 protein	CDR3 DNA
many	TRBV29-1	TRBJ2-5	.	CSVEPTGRLRETQYF	TGCAGCGTTGAGCCGACAGGGAGGCTTCGAGAGACCCAGTACTTC
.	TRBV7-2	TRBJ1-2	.	CASSFSPGFGYGYTF	TGTGCCAGCAGCTTTTCGCCGGGGTTTGGCTATGGCTACACCTTC
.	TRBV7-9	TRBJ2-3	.	CASSLGAGRHDTQYF	TGTGCCAGCAGCTTAGGTGCGGGCCGCCACGATACGCAGTATTTT
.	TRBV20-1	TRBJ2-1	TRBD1	CSARGDRGPDEQFF	TGCAGTGCTAGAGGGGACAGGGGGCCTGATGAGCAGTTCTTC
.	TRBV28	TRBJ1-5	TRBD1	CASSSTGGIDQPQHF	TGTGCCAGCAGTTCCACAGGGGGTATAGATCAGCCCCAGCATTTT
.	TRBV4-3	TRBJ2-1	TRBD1	CTSSPPRGGAYNEQFF	TGCACCAGCAGCCCCCCCCGAGGGGGCGCCTACAATGAGCAGTTCTTC
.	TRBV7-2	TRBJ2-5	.	CASSVRMRQTQYF	TGTGCCAGCAGCGTCCGAATGAGGCAGACCCAGTACTTC
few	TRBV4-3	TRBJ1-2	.	CASSQDVETRTIINYGYTF	TGCGCCAGCAGCCAAGATGTGGAGACACGGACCATAATTAACTATGGCTACACCTTC
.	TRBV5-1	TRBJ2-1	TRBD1	CASSSAGQGNYNEQFF	TGCGCCAGCTCCTCCGCTGGACAGGGAAATTACAATGAGCAGTTCTTC
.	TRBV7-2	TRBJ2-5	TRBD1	CASSHPDRAIQETQYF	TGTGCCAGCAGCCACCCGGACAGGGCCATCCAAGAGACCCAGTACTTC
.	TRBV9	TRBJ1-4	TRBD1	CASSVAGDRDEKLFF	TGTGCCAGCAGCGTAGCTGGGGACAGGGATGAAAAACTGTTTTTT
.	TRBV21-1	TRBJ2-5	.	CASSTSQTWGTQYF	TGTGCCAGCAGCACTTCCCAAACCTGGGGGACCCAGTACTTC
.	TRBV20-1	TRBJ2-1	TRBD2	CSARPRGIAYNEQFF	TGCAGTGCTAGACCGCGGGGGATTGCCTACAATGAGCAGTTCTTC
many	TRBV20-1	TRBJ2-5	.	CSARIQGLETQYF	TGCAGTGCTAGGATCCAGGGTTTGGAGACCCAGTACTTC